This T cell receptor (beta chain) is from a study of CD8+CD57+ T cells in acquired aplastic anemia. Patients picked for sequencing had shown CD8+CD57+ cell expansion detected by flow cytometry. Template material for TCR beta VDJ and CDR3 profiling consisted of genomic DNA. TCRdb independently ran MiXCR on the reads; one entry per CDR3 protein. The sample consists of 200,000 or so distinct CDR3 sequences, 55% to 65% of them appearing once. This CDR3 region has 14 residues. Germline trimming cut 4 bases from V and 7 bases from J; bases unmatched to any gene: 8. Germline loops: CDR1 SQVTM, CDR2 ANQGSEA. Sequenced input: sorted CD4+, CD8+, or CD8+CD57+ T cells (not recorded which) from PBMCs. The chain has TRBV29-1 and TRBJ2-1; 9 bases align to TRBD2. This clonotype was sampled from a human donor with aplastic anemia. The CDR3 sequence is CSVAGSGSGNEQFF. CDR3 sequence (DNA): TGCAGCGTTGCCGGTAGCGGGAGCGGGAATGAGCAGTTCTTC.